This T cell receptor beta chain derives from a study of blood T cell repertoires in COVID-19. Study context: The United States, Italy and Spain supplied acute and convalescent COVID-19 samples. T cells, B-cell-depleted T cells, or PBMCs supplied cDNA or gDNA.

Original data processing: Counts of nucleated cells, estimated from reference gene primer amplification, were obtained. Sequenced by immunoSEQ multiplex PCR; TCRdb stores in-frame clones only, minus some. The D gene and trimming were derived from the DNA, and the V and J assignments and clone size from that table. The sample has about 170,000 clones; 90% to 95% are singletons. Sequencing was performed on peripheral blood. The receptor's source is a man aged 45-65 years with acute or convalescent COVID-19.

CDR3 bases: TGCGCCAGCAGCTTGACAGCCGATAACTATGGCTACACCTTC. Translation gives CASSLTADNYGYTF. This chain connects TRBV5-1 to TRBJ1-2; D call uncertain. The CDR3 is 14 residues long. Germline assignment: CDR1 SGHRS and CDR2 YFSETQ. The V end was cut by 1 base, the J end by 1 base, with 8 bases between.